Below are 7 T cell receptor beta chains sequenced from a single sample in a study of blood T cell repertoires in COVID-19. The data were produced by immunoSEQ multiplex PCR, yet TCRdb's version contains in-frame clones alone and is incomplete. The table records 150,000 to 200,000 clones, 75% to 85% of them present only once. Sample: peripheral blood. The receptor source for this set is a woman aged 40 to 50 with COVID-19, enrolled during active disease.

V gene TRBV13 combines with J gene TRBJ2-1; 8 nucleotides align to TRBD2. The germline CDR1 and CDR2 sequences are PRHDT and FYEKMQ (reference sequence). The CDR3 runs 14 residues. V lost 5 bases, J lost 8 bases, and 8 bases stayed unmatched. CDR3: CASSRGGFADEQFF. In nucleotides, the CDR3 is TGTGCCAGCAGCCGGGGGGGTTTCGCCGATGAGCAGTTCTTC.

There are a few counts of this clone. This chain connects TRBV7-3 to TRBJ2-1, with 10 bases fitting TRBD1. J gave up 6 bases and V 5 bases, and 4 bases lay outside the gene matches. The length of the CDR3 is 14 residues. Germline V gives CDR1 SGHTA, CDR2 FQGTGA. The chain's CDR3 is CASSTGQGTNEQFF. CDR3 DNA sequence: TGTGCCAGCAGCACGGGACAGGGGACCAATGAGCAGTTCTTC.

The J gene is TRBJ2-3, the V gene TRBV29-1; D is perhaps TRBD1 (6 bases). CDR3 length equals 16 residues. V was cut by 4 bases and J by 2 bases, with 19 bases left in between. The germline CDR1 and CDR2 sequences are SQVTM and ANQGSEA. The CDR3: CSVGSLPGQNTDTQYF. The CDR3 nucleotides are TGCAGCGTTGGCTCCCTGCCGGGACAAAACACAGATACGCAGTATTTT.

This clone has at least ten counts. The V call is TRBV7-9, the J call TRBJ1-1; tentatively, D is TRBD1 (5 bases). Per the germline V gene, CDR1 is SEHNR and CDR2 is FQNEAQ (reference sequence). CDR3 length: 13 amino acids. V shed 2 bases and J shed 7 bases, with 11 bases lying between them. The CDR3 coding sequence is TGTGCCAGCAGCTTATTTGACAGAAATGAAGCTTTCTTT. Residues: CASSLFDRNEAFF.

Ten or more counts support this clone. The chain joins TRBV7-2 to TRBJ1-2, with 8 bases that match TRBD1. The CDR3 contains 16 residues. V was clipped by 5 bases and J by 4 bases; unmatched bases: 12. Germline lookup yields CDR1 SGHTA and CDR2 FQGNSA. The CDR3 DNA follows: TGTGCCAGCAGCGCTTCCGGGACAGGAGCGCTCTATGGCTACACCTTC. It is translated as CASSASGTGALYGYTF.

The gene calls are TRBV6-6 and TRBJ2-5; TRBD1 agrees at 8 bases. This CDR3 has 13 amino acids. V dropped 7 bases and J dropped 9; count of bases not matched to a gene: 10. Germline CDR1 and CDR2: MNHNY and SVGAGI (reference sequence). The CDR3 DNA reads TGTGCCAGCACAAGGACAGGGCAGATCCCCCAGTACTTC. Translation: CASTRTGQIPQYF.

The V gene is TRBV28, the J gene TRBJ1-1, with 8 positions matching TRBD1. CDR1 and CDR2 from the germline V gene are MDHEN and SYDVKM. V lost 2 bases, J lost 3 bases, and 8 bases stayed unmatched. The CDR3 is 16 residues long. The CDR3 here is CASSLRQGAGYTEAFF. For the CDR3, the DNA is TGTGCCAGCAGTTTACGGCAGGGGGCCGGCTACACTGAAGCTTTCTTT.